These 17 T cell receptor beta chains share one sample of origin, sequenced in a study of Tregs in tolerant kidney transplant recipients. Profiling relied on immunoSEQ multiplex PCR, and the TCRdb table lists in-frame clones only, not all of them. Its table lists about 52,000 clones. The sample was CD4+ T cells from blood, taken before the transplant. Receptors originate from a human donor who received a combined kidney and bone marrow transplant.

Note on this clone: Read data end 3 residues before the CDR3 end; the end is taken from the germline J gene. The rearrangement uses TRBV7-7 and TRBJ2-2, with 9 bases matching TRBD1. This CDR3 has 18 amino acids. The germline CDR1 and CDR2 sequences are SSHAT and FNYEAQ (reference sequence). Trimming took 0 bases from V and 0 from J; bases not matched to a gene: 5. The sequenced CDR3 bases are TGTGCCAGCAGCTTAGCCCTACAGGGGGCGGCGAACACCGGGGAG. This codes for CASSLALQGAANTGE. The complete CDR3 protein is CASSLALQGAANTGELFF.

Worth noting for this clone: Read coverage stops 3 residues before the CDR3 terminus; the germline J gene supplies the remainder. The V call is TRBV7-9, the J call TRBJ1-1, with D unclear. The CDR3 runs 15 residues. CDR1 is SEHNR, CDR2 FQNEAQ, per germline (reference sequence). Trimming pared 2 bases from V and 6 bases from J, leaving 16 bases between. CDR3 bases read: TGTGCCAGCAGCTTATCGGGGAACCCAGCGTCTGAA. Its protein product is CASSLSGNPASE. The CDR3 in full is CASSLSGNPASEAFF.

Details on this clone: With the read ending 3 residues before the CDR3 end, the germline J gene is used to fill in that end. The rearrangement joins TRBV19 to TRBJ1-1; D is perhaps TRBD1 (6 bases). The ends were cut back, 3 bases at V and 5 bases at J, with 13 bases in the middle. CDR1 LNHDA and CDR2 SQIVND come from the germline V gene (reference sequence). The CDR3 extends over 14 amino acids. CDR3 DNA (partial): TGTGCCAGTAGTATCTCGTGGCAGGGGACTGAA. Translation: CASSISWQGTE. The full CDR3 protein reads CASSISWQGTEAFF.

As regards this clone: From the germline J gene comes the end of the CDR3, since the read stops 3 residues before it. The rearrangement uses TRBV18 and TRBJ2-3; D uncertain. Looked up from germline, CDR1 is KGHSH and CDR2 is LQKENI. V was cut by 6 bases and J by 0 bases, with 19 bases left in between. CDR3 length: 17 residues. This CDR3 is CASSLVPITASTDTQYF. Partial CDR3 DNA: TGTGCCAGCTCCCTAGTGCCTATTACGGCGAGCACAGATACG.

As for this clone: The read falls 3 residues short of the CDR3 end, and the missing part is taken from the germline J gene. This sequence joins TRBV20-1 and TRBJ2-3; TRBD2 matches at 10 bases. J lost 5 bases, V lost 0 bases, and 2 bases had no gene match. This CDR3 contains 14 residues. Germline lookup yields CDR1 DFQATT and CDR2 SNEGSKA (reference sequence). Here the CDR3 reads CSAREGLARDTQYF. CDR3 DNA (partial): TGCAGTGCTAGAGAGGGACTAGCGAGAGATACG.

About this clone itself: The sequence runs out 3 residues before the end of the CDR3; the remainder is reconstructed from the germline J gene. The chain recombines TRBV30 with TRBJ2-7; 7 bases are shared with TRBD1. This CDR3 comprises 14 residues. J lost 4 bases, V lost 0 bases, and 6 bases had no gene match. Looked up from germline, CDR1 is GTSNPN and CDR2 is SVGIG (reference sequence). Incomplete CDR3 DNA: TGTGCCTGGAGTGTACTAGGGGGCGGTTACGAG. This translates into CAWSVLGGGYE. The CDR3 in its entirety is CAWSVLGGGYEQYF.

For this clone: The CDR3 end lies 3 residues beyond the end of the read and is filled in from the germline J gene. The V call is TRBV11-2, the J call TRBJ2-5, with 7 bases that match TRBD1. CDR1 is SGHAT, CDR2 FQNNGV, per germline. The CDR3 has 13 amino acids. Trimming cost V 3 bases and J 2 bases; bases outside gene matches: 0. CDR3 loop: CASSLGQQETQYF. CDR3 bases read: TGTGCCAGCAGCTTGGGACAGCAAGAGACC.

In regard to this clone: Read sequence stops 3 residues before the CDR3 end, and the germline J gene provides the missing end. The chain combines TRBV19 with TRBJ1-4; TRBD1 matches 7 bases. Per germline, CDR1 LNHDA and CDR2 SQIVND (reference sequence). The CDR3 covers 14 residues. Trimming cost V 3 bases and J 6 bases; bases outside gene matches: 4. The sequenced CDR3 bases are TGTGCCAGTAGTATTAGGGGACAGTATGAAAAA. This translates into CASSIRGQYEK. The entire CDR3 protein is CASSIRGQYEKLFF.

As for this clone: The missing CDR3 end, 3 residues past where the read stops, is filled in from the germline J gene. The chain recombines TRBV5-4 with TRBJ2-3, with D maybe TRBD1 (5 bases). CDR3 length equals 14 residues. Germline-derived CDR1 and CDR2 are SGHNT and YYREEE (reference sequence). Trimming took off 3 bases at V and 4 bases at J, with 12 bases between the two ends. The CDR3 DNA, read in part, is TGTGCCAGCAGCTCCATGGGGCGTCCAGATACG. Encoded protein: CASSSMGRPDT. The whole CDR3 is CASSSMGRPDTQYF.

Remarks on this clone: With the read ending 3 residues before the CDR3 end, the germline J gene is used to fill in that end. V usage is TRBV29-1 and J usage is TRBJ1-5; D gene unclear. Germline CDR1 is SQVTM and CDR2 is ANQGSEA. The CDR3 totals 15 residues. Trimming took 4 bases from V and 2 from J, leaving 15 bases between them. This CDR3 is CSVAEGLLGNQPQHF. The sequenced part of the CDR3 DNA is TGCAGCGTTGCGGAGGGTCTGCTGGGCAATCAGCCC.

The sequenced part of the CDR3 DNA is TGTGCCAGCAGCTTAGTTGGACAGGGGGCGAAGGATACG. Encoded protein: CASSLVGQGAKDT. The entire CDR3 sequence reads CASSLVGQGAKDTQYF. V usage is TRBV7-6 and J usage is TRBJ2-3; 11 bases are a match to TRBD1. With the read ending 3 residues before the CDR3 end, the germline J gene is used to fill in that end. The V gene's germline CDR1 is SGHVS and CDR2 FNYEAQ. The CDR3 loop spans 16 amino acids. The V gene end was trimmed by 1 base and the J gene end by 6 bases; junction bases not matched to a gene: 6.

The CDR3 region is CASSSVFSTDTQYF. CDR3 DNA (partial): TGTGCCAGCAGCTCGGTGTTCAGCACAGATACG. The V call is TRBV5-6, the J call TRBJ2-3; D not resolved. The CDR3 goes on 3 residues after the read ends, and that part is filled in from the germline J gene. The length of the CDR3 is 14 residues. Trimming cost V 3 bases and J 0 bases, with 8 bases left between them. CDR1 is SGHDT and CDR2 is YYEEEE in the germline V gene.

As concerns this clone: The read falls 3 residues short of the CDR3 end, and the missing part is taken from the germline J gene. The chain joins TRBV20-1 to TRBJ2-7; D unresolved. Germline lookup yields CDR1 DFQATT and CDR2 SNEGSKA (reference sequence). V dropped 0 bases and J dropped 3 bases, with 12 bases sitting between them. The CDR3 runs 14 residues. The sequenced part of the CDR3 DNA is TGCAGTGCTAGAGATGGGCATTCCATCTACGAG. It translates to CSARDGHSIYE. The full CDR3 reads CSARDGHSIYEQYF.

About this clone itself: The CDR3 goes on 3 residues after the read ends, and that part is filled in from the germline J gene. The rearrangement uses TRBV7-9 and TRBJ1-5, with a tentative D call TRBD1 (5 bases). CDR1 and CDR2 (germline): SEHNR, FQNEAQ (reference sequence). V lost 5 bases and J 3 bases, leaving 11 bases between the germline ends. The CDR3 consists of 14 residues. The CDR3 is CASSTPGVNQPQHF. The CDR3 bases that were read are TGTGCCAGCAGCACCCCGGGGGTCAATCAGCCC.

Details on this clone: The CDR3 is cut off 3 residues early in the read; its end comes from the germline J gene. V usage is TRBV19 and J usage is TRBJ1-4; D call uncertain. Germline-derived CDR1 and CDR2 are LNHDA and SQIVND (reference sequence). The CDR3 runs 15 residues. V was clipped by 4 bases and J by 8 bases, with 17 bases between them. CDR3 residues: CASSTGVNYGEKLFF. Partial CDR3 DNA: TGTGCCAGTAGTACCGGGGTTAACTATGGAGAAAAA.

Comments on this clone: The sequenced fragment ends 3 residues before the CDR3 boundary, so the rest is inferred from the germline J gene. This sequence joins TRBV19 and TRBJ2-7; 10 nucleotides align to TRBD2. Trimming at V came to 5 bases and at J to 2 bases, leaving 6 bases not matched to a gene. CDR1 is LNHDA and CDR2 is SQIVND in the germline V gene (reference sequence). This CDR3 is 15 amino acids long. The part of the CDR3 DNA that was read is TGTGCCAGTAGTCCCAGCGGGAGGGTACCCTACGAG. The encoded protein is CASSPSGRVPYE. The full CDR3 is CASSPSGRVPYEQYF.

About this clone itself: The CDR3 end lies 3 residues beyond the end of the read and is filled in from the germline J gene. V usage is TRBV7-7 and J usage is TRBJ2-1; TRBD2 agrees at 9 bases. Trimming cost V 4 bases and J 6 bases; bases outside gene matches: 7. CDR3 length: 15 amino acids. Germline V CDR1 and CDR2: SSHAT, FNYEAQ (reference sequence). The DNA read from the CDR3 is TGTGCCAGCAGCTCGTTAGCGGGGGCGGGCAATGAG. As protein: CASSSLAGAGNE. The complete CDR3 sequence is CASSSLAGAGNEQFF.